The present T cell receptor beta chain was sequenced within a study of regulatory T cells in long-lasting Graves disease. This clonotype was observed many times. Construction of the TCR beta libraries employed iRepertoire HTBI primers in conjunction with Arm-PCR of CDR3 regions. TCRdb re-analysed the multiplex PCR reads in MiXCR, keeping a single row per CDR3 protein. This table has fewer than 450,000 distinct CDR3 sequences, 15% appearing once. Regarding time point: newly diagnosed GD, antithyroid drugs for less than 3 months. Extracted RNA from PBMCs served as the source of the TCR library. Another study also made use of these data, one on T cells in Graves' hyperthyroidism and ophthalmopathy. From that study: First-round RT-PCR targeting the TCR CDR3 was performed with the HTBI primer set. Blood shared most expanded thyroid clonotypes above 0.001. Using 13 V-J features, a model discriminated ophthalmopathy from stable hyperthyroidism.

The sample in question was peripheral blood mononuclear cells (PBMCs), obtained at new diagnosis, from a patient treated with antithyroid drugs. The sequence came from a woman in her forties with Graves disease.

In DNA, the CDR3 is TGTGCCTGGAGTGTACGTGGGTCTGGAAACACCATATATTTT. Translation: CAWSVRGSGNTIYF. The chain is built from TRBV30 and TRBJ1-3; D not certain. The CDR3 is made up of 14 amino acids. Germline loops: CDR1 GTSNPN, CDR2 SVGIG (reference sequence). The V end was cut by 0 bases, the J end by 1 base, with 7 bases between. The full variable domain, completed using reference TRBV30 and TRBJ1-3, is SQTIHQWPATLVQPVGSPLSLECTVEGTSNPNLYWYRQAAGRGLQLLFYSVGIGQISSEVPQNLSASRPQDRQFILSSKKLLLSDSGFYLCAWSVRGSGNTIYFGEGSWLTVV.